Listed here is a single T cell receptor beta chain. As yet, its antigen is unknown. The donors were healthy female monozygous twins, three pairs in total. Trimming at V came to 1 base and at J to 0 bases, leaving 12 bases not matched to a gene. CDR3 length equals 20 residues. The sample comes from a study of identical twins' blood T cells. Overall study results and limits: Mainly, cloneset size products determined shared clonotypes, twins included. Environmental influences on twin similarity could not be excluded.

In the study's own analysis: Per-library CDR3 reads ranged about 2.2 to 3.6 million; clonotypes, ~85,000 to ~500,000. TCRdb analysed the 5' RACE reads with MiXCR anew, one entry per CDR3 protein. The V and J calls here are based on TCRdb, not the publication. The sample shows 350,000 to 450,000 distinct CDR3 sequences, about 28% of them seen only once. The chain carries TRBV12-3 or TRBV12-4 and TRBJ2-1; TRBD2 matches 10 bases. Sequencing was performed on PBMCs. This sequence originates from a woman aged 18 to 55 in good health. The CDR3 loop reads CASSLGGIAGGLSSYNEQFF. The DNA for the CDR3 is TGTGCCAGCAGTTTAGGGGGCATAGCGGGAGGCCTTAGCTCCTACAATGAGCAGTTCTTC.